This TCR beta chain was observed in a study of cytomegalovirus exposure and HLA in healthy donors. Germline values: CDR1 MDHEN, CDR2 SYDVKM. The V gene lost 6 bases and the J gene lost 3 bases, with 12 bases spanning the gap. The CDR3 is made up of 14 amino acids. It was with 60 Vbeta and 13 Jbeta primers that the PCR ran. Clones were sequenced by immunoSEQ multiplex PCR, and TCRdb holds only the in-frame ones, with some missing. The data contain more than 95,000 clones, 75% to 85% of them seen just once; the ten biggest clones take up around 3.6%. The origin of this receptor is a man aged 40-55 years in good health and CMV-seronegative. Sample: PBMCs. This chain uses TRBV28 with TRBJ1-5; no definite D call. DNA of the CDR3: TGTGCCAGCAGCCACGAATTAGACAATCAGCCCCAGCATTTT. This translates into CASSHELDNQPQHF.